Each of the 31 T cell receptor beta chains below was sequenced from the same sample in a study of shared clonotypes between healthy human individuals. Profiled with immunoSEQ multiplex PCR; TCRdb holds only in-frame clones, not every one. Here the sample spans over a million clones, 95% to 99% being singletons. Material for sequencing was naive CD4+ T cells sorted from blood. Noted subset: CD45RA+ positively selected. Every receptor here comes from a man in his thirties or forties in good health.

The chain joins TRBV25-1 to TRBJ1-2; no clear D gene. The CDR3 runs 12 residues. Germline loops: CDR1 MGHDK, CDR2 SYGVNS. The V end lost 6 bases, the J end lost 8 bases, and 13 bases lay between the germline ends. The CDR3 nucleotides are TGTGCCAGCAGCTCAAGGGTGGGAGGCTACACCTTC. Protein product: CASSSRVGGYTF.

With regard to this clone: Other nucleotide sequences from this sample produce the same CDR3. The chain employs TRBV5-1 and TRBJ2-7; tentative D call: TRBD1 (6 bases). The CDR3 has 14 amino acids. Looked up from germline, CDR1 is SGHRS and CDR2 is YFSETQ. Trimming stripped 2 bases from V and 0 bases from J, with 9 bases between. The CDR3 sequence is CASSLTGSSYEQYF. CDR3 sequence (DNA): TGCGCCAGCAGCTTAACAGGGTCCTCCTACGAGCAGTACTTC. Full variable domain (missing parts from reference TRBV5-1 and TRBJ2-7): KAGVTQTPRYLIKTRGQQVTLSCSPISGHRSVSWYQQTPGQGLQFLFEYFSETQRNKGNFPGRFSGRQFSNSRSEMNVSTLELGDSALYLCASSLTGSSYEQYFGPGTRLTVT.

In this sample, this clone turned up once. V and J are TRBV18 and TRBJ2-1; 9 positions agree with TRBD2. V dropped 0 bases and J dropped 4; count of bases not matched to a gene: 10. The V gene's germline CDR1 is KGHSH and CDR2 LQKENI. The CDR3 spans 18 residues. The DNA for the CDR3 is TGTGCCAGCTCACCACCGGTCACAGCGGGAGGAGCATACAATGAGCAGTTCTTC. Residues: CASSPPVTAGGAYNEQFF.

This clone came up once. The chain recombines TRBV11-2 with TRBJ2-7, with D unclear. The CDR3 extends over 15 amino acids. Trimming left V 1 base short and J 1 base short, with 11 bases between. Germline CDR1 is SGHAT and CDR2 is FQNNGV. The CDR3 DNA reads as TGTGCCAGCAGCTTAGGAAGCTCCCCTTCCTACGAGCAGTACTTC. This gives the protein CASSLGSSPSYEQYF.

J is TRBJ2-2 and V is TRBV5-4, with D possibly being TRBD1 (6 bases). The CDR3 totals 15 residues. CDR1 SGHNT and CDR2 YYREEE come from the germline V gene (reference sequence). V dropped 5 bases and J dropped 5 bases, with 16 bases sitting between them. The CDR3 is CASSSYRDGTGELFF. The CDR3 DNA is TGTGCCAGCAGTTCGTACAGGGACGGGACCGGGGAGCTGTTTTTT.

The J gene is TRBJ1-1, the V gene TRBV6-5; D may be TRBD1 (5 bases). The CDR3 runs 15 residues. Germline assignment: CDR1 MNHEY and CDR2 SVGAGI. The V end lost 0 bases, the J end lost 6 bases, and 14 bases lay between the germline ends. CDR3 residues: CASSYSRGKDSEAFF. For the CDR3, the DNA is TGTGCCAGCAGTTACTCTCGGGGGAAGGATTCTGAAGCTTTCTTT.

The chain joins TRBV6-5 to TRBJ2-3; 7 nucleotides align to TRBD2. J was trimmed by 11 bases and V by 2 bases; bases with no gene match: 1. The germline CDR1 and CDR2 sequences are MNHEY and SVGAGI. The CDR3 totals 11 residues. The CDR3 here is CASSYGGEQYF. For the CDR3, the DNA is TGTGCCAGCAGTTACGGGGGGGAGCAGTATTTT.

The J gene is TRBJ1-1, the V gene TRBV27; D remains unclear. The germline CDR1 and CDR2 sequences are MNHEY and SMNVEV (reference sequence). The CDR3 sequence is 14 residues long. The V end lost 2 bases, the J end lost 5 bases, and 12 bases lay between the germline ends. This CDR3 is CASSLRALTTEAFF. The CDR3 DNA sequence: TGTGCCAGCAGTTTAAGGGCCTTAACGACTGAAGCTTTCTTT.

Concerning this clone itself: The sample contains more than one DNA sequence encoding this CDR3. This sequence joins TRBV7-9 and TRBJ2-1; D is unresolved. The CDR3 extends over 12 amino acids. V was clipped by 1 base and J by 6 bases, with 4 bases between them. The germline V gene encodes CDR1 SEHNR and CDR2 FQNEAQ (reference sequence). In DNA form, the CDR3 reads TGTGCCAGCAGCTTAGGTGTCAATGAGCAGTTCTTC. Translating gives CASSLGVNEQFF. Based on the CDR3 plus reference TRBV7-9 and TRBJ2-1, the full variable domain is DTGVSQNPRHKITKRGQNVTFRCDPISEHNRLYWYRQTLGQGPEFLTYFQNEAQLEKSRLLSDRFSAERPKGSFSTLEIQRTEQGDSAMYLCASSLGVNEQFFGPGTRLTVL.

The CDR3 sequence: CASSPTGATNEKLFF. Written as DNA, the CDR3 is TGCGCCAGCAGCCCCACAGGGGCAACTAATGAAAAACTGTTTTTT. The chain couples TRBV5-1 to TRBJ1-4, with TRBD1 identical over 7 bases. V dropped 4 bases and J dropped 0; count of bases not matched to a gene: 3. CDR3 length equals 15 residues. The germline gives CDR1 SGHRS, CDR2 YFSETQ.

The chain has TRBV29-1 and TRBJ2-4; 11 bases agree with TRBD1. CDR3 length: 12 amino acids. V dropped 7 bases and J dropped 10; count of bases not matched to a gene: 6. Germline values: CDR1 SQVTM, CDR2 ANQGSEA. The CDR3 nucleotides are TGCAGCGCTTCAGGACAGGGGGCTATTCAGTACTTC. It yields the protein CSASGQGAIQYF.

This clone was seen a single time. The CDR3 is CASSFLALKETQYF. In DNA, the CDR3 is TGTGCCAGCAGTTTTTTAGCGCTAAAAGAGACCCAGTACTTC. This chain connects TRBV28 to TRBJ2-5; a possible D gene is TRBD2 (5 bases). The CDR3 has 14 amino acids. V was trimmed by 3 bases and J by 3 bases, leaving 11 bases between them. Germline CDR1 and CDR2: MDHEN and SYDVKM.

The CDR3 DNA is TGTGCCAGCAGTTACTCCAGGACTAGCGGGAGTAATGAGCAGTTCTTC. Translation gives CASSYSRTSGSNEQFF. The chain uses TRBV6-5 and TRBJ2-1; 13 bases match TRBD2. The germline CDR1 and CDR2 sequences are MNHEY and SVGAGI. This CDR3 comprises 16 residues. Trimming removed 0 bases from V and 7 bases from J; junction bases left unmatched: 3.

The chain couples TRBV11-2 to TRBJ2-7; TRBD1 matches 8 bases. V lost 4 bases and J lost 6; bases outside the gene matches: 5. The CDR3 has 13 amino acids. From germline, CDR1 is SGHAT and CDR2 FQNNGV. CDR3: CASSSDRVSEQYF. The DNA for the CDR3 is TGTGCCAGCAGCTCGGACAGGGTCTCCGAGCAGTACTTC.

The chain combines TRBV11-2 with TRBJ2-1; D gene unclear. The CDR3 totals 11 residues. Germline values: CDR1 SGHAT, CDR2 FQNNGV. Trimming took 1 base from V and 11 from J, leaving 6 bases between them. The CDR3 nucleotides are TGTGCCAGCAGCTTAGTAACCCAGCAGTTCTTC. Translating gives CASSLVTQQFF.

V gene TRBV6-1 combines with J gene TRBJ2-2, with a possible D match to TRBD2 (5 bases). The V and J ends lost 0 bases and 7 bases respectively, with 12 bases between them. The CDR3 extends over 15 amino acids. The germline CDR1 and CDR2 sequences are MNHNS and SASEGT. The CDR3 here is CASSEALRAGGELFF. As DNA, the CDR3 is TGTGCCAGCAGTGAAGCGCTTCGTGCGGGCGGGGAGCTGTTTTTT.

CDR3 residues: CASSPRASGSYEQYF. The CDR3 DNA reads as TGTGCCAGCAGTCCCCGGGCTAGCGGATCCTACGAGCAGTACTTC. The chain recombines TRBV27 with TRBJ2-7; 7 bases map to TRBD2. Germline CDR1 reads MNHEY; CDR2 reads SMNVEV (reference sequence). The J segment lost 1 base and the V segment lost 5 bases, leaving 8 bases of the junction unmatched. This CDR3 is 15 amino acids long.

The rearrangement links TRBV10-3 to TRBJ2-1; no reliable D call. The CDR3 runs 13 residues. V shed 9 bases and J shed 0 bases, with 9 bases lying between them. CDR1 and CDR2 (germline): ENHRY, SYGVKD. This chain's CDR3 is CAMADSSYNEQFF. DNA for the CDR3: TGTGCCATGGCAGATAGCTCCTACAATGAGCAGTTCTTC.

The rearrangement links TRBV9 to TRBJ1-1, with D uncertain. V lost 0 bases, J lost 0 bases, and 12 bases lay in between. Germline CDR1 SGDLS, CDR2 YYNGEE. This CDR3 is 16 amino acids long. CDR3 DNA: TGTGCCAGCAGCGTAGCCCCCGGACTTATGAACACTGAAGCTTTCTTT. This translates into CASSVAPGLMNTEAFF. Based on the CDR3 plus reference TRBV9 and TRBJ1-1, the full variable domain is DSGVTQTPKHLITATGQRVTLRCSPRSGDLSVYWYQQSLDQGLQFLIQYYNGEERAKGNILERFSAQQFPDLHSELNLSSLELGDSALYFCASSVAPGLMNTEAFFGQGTRLTVV.

A remark on this clone: The junction departs from the called germline gene at one end, perhaps through a read error. J is TRBJ2-7 and V is TRBV4-2, with D maybe TRBD2 (6 bases). Germline V gene lookup returns CDR1 LGHNA and CDR2 YNFKEQ. CDR3 length: 15 residues. In DNA, the CDR3 is TGTGCCAGCAGCCAAGGGATTTGGGACTCCTATGAGCAGTACTTC. It is translated as CASSQGIWDSYEQYF.

This chain joins TRBV19 and TRBJ2-4; D is uncertain. This CDR3 has 13 residues. Trimming removed 4 bases at V and 8 bases at J, with 12 bases between. CDR1 LNHDA and CDR2 SQIVND come from the germline V gene (reference sequence). The DNA of the CDR3 is TGTGCCAGTAGTAAAGGATATGGGGACATTCAGTACTTC. Protein product: CASSKGYGDIQYF. Looking up the rest from reference TRBV19 and TRBJ2-4 gives the full variable domain: DGGITQSPKYLFRKEGQNVTLSCEQNLNHDAMYWYRQDPGQGLRLIYYSQIVNDFQKGDIAEGYSVSREKKESFPLTVTSAQKNPTAFYLCASSKGYGDIQYFGAGTRLSVL.

V usage is TRBV2 and J usage is TRBJ1-1, with 7 bases lining up with TRBD1. Germline V gene sequence: CDR1 SNHLY, CDR2 FYNNEI. The CDR3 sequence is 14 residues long. V lost 8 bases to trimming and J lost 3 bases; unmatched junction nucleotides: 9. The CDR3 region has the DNA TGTGCCAGCGCGGCAGGGGGGTATGACACTGAAGCTTTCTTT. Protein: CASAAGGYDTEAFF. The full variable domain, rest sourced from reference TRBV2 and TRBJ1-1, is EPEVTQTPSHQVTQMGQEVILRCVPISNHLYFYWYRQILGQKVEFLVSFYNNEISEKSEIFDDQFSVERPDGSNFTLKIRSTKLEDSAMYFCASAAGGYDTEAFFGQGTRLTVV.

This chain connects TRBV6-1 to TRBJ1-3, with 8 bases lining up with TRBD1. Germline V lookup: CDR1 MNHNS, CDR2 SASEGT. Trimming took 11 bases from V and 7 from J; bases not matched to a gene: 13. The CDR3 runs to 14 residues. The CDR3 is CASSVPGQGNTIYF. CDR3 coding DNA: TGTGCCTCCTCGGTCCCAGGACAGGGCAACACCATATATTTT.

This chain links TRBV15 with TRBJ2-1, with D perhaps TRBD1 or TRBD2 (7 bases each). This CDR3 comprises 17 residues. In germline, CDR1 is LNHNV, CDR2 YYDKDF (reference sequence). The germline V and J ends were trimmed by 0 bases and 8 bases, with 20 bases remaining between them. For the CDR3, the DNA is TGTGCCACCAGCAGAGATGTGCGGCCAGGGGGGGACCATGAGCAGTTCTTC. It yields the protein CATSRDVRPGGDHEQFF.

Concerning this clone: Other DNA sequences in the same sample also yield this CDR3. The chain has TRBV18 and TRBJ2-2, with D maybe TRBD2 (6 bases). The V gene's germline CDR1 is KGHSH and CDR2 LQKENI. The CDR3 contains 14 residues. Trimming stripped 3 bases from V and 4 bases from J, with 9 bases between. This chain's CDR3 is CASSPLGGTGELFF. The CDR3 DNA sequence: TGTGCCAGCTCACCGCTCGGGGGCACCGGGGAGCTGTTTTTT.

This rearrangement joins TRBV19 to TRBJ1-5; no clear D gene. V shed 10 bases and J shed 3 bases, with 19 bases lying between them. The CDR3 is made up of 15 amino acids. From germline, CDR1 is LNHDA and CDR2 SQIVND (reference sequence). The CDR3 nucleotides are TGTGCCACACGAAGTCCGGACGGGCCCAATCAGCCCCAGCATTTT. The encoded protein is CATRSPDGPNQPQHF.

The chain carries TRBV6-1 and TRBJ2-7; D is undetermined. Trimming removed 6 bases from V and 0 bases from J, with 9 bases in between. This CDR3 spans 13 amino acids. Germline V gene lookup returns CDR1 MNHNS and CDR2 SASEGT. For the CDR3, the DNA is TGTGCCAGCAGCTCTGTGGTCTCCTACGAGCAGTACTTC. This codes for CASSSVVSYEQYF.

The CDR3 is CASSLEGIVEQYF. The DNA of the CDR3 is TGTGCCAGCAGCTTGGAAGGGATTGTCGAGCAGTACTTC. The rearrangement links TRBV5-4 to TRBJ2-7; D ambiguous. With 0 bases removed from V and 6 bases from J, the gap between germline ends came to 10 bases. Germline V CDR1 and CDR2: SGHNT, YYREEE (reference sequence). The CDR3 sequence is 13 residues long.

CDR3 in amino acids: CASSSLREPGANVLTF. The CDR3, as DNA: TGTGCCAGCAGCTCCTTACGGGAGCCTGGGGCCAACGTCCTGACTTTC. The rearrangement joins TRBV11-2 to TRBJ2-6, with TRBD2 as a possible D gene (6 bases). The CDR3 runs to 16 residues. V shed 4 bases and J shed 2 bases, with 12 bases lying between them. The germline CDR1 and CDR2 sequences are SGHAT and FQNNGV.

The chain is built from TRBV9 and TRBJ1-5; 8 bases agree with TRBD1. Germline V lookup: CDR1 SGDLS, CDR2 YYNGEE. The CDR3 runs 14 residues. V shed 3 bases, J shed 5 bases, and the junction held 4 bases outside the gene matches. The DNA for the CDR3 is TGTGCCAGCAGCGCTACAGGGGGGCATCAGCCCCAGCATTTT. This encodes CASSATGGHQPQHF.

The V call is TRBV19, the J call TRBJ2-3; TRBD2 agrees at 14 bases. The CDR3 is 16 amino acids. CDR1 LNHDA and CDR2 SQIVND come from the germline V gene (reference sequence). J was trimmed by 1 base and V by 5 bases; bases with no gene match: 2. CDR3 in amino acids: CASSLGLAGGTDTQYF. CDR3 coding DNA: TGTGCCAGTAGTTTGGGACTAGCGGGAGGCACAGATACGCAGTATTTT.